This section outlines one TCR beta chain sequence together with its context. Its target is unknown. The data belong to a study of CD8+ T cells in alopecia areata. In the study overall: Twice a day, 5 to 10 mg of oral tofacitinib was administered to treated patients.

The CDR3 covers 14 residues. The V end was cut by 0 bases, the J end by 5 bases, with 7 bases between. Germline CDR1 and CDR2: SGHVS and FNYEAQ. Treatment meaning: oral pan-JAK inhibitor, 5-10 mg twice daily. Patients with alopecia areata provided lesional scalp punch biopsies as well as peripheral blood. cDNA reverse transcribed from extracted RNA served as the sequencing template. This table comes from immunoSEQ multiplex PCR, and its TCRdb copy is limited to in-frame clones, with some not included. Altogether 150,000 to 200,000 clones are present, less than 70% being singletons, with the ten largest covering 14%. General study results and limits: Scalp clonality dropped significantly under tofacitinib, as did expanded CD8+ top-100 clones.

The TCR sequence derives from a human donor with alopecia areata. The starting material was CD4+ T cells sorted from blood, obtained at week 24, from a patient treated with tofacitinib. This chain links TRBV7-6 with TRBJ2-2; D is uncertain. The CDR3 sequence: CASSLAGKTGELFF. CDR3 coding DNA: TGTGCCAGCAGCTTAGCGGGGAAAACCGGGGAGCTGTTTTTT.